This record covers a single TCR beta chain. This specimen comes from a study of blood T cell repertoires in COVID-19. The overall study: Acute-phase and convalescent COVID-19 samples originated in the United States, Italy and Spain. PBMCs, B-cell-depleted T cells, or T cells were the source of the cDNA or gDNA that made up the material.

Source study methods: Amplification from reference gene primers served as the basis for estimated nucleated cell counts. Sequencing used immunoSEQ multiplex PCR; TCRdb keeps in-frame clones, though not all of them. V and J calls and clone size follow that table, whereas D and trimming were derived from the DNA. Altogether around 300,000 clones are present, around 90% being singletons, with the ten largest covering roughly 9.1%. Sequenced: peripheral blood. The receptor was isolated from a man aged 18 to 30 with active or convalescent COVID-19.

The CDR3, as DNA: TGTGCCAGCAGCGAAGAGGTAAACACCGGGGAGCTGTTTTTT. This translates into CASSEEVNTGELFF. The chain has TRBV9 and TRBJ2-2; D is ambiguous. The CDR3 is made up of 14 amino acids. The V gene lost 3 bases and the J gene lost 2 bases, with 8 bases spanning the gap. CDR1 SGDLS and CDR2 YYNGEE come from the germline V gene. Supplemented by reference TRBV9 and TRBJ2-2, the full variable domain reads DSGVTQTPKHLITATGQRVTLRCSPRSGDLSVYWYQQSLDQGLQFLIQYYNGEERAKGNILERFSAQQFPDLHSELNLSSLELGDSALYFCASSEEVNTGELFFGEGSRLTVL.